This is a list of T cell receptor beta chains from one sample in a study of CD8 T cells in ankylosing spondylitis. MiXCR, applied by TCRdb to the 5' RACE reads, yields one record per CDR3 protein. Among fewer than 400,000 distinct CDR3 sequences listed, about 15% were seen once. The sample consisted of blood, either unsorted or a sorted T cell fraction (not recorded which). The receptors originated from a male donor with ankylosing spondylitis or in good health (not recorded which). The CDR3 runs from the conserved cysteine through the conserved F or W.

cdr3_aa j_call v_call
CASSMQGATDTQYF TRBJ2-3 TRBV5-1
CASSPNALTGLYNEQFF TRBJ2-1 TRBV5-1
CASSLGHSPSSYEQYF TRBJ2-7 TRBV7-2
CASSYFGGRGLDTQYF TRBJ2-3 TRBV6-5
CASSLDHRSLSPLHF TRBJ1-6 TRBV5-1
CASSLGSGTAEKLFF TRBJ1-4 TRBV7-9
CASSLSSTGSHNSPLHF TRBJ1-6 TRBV12-3/TRBV12-4
CSATSVQETQYF TRBJ2-5 TRBV20-1
CASSQGGTGAYNEQFF TRBJ2-1 TRBV3-1
CATSRDRSSYEQYF TRBJ2-7 TRBV15
CAWSWSGQGPSGANVLTF TRBJ2-6 TRBV30
CASSPAGTPGYEQYF TRBJ2-7 TRBV27